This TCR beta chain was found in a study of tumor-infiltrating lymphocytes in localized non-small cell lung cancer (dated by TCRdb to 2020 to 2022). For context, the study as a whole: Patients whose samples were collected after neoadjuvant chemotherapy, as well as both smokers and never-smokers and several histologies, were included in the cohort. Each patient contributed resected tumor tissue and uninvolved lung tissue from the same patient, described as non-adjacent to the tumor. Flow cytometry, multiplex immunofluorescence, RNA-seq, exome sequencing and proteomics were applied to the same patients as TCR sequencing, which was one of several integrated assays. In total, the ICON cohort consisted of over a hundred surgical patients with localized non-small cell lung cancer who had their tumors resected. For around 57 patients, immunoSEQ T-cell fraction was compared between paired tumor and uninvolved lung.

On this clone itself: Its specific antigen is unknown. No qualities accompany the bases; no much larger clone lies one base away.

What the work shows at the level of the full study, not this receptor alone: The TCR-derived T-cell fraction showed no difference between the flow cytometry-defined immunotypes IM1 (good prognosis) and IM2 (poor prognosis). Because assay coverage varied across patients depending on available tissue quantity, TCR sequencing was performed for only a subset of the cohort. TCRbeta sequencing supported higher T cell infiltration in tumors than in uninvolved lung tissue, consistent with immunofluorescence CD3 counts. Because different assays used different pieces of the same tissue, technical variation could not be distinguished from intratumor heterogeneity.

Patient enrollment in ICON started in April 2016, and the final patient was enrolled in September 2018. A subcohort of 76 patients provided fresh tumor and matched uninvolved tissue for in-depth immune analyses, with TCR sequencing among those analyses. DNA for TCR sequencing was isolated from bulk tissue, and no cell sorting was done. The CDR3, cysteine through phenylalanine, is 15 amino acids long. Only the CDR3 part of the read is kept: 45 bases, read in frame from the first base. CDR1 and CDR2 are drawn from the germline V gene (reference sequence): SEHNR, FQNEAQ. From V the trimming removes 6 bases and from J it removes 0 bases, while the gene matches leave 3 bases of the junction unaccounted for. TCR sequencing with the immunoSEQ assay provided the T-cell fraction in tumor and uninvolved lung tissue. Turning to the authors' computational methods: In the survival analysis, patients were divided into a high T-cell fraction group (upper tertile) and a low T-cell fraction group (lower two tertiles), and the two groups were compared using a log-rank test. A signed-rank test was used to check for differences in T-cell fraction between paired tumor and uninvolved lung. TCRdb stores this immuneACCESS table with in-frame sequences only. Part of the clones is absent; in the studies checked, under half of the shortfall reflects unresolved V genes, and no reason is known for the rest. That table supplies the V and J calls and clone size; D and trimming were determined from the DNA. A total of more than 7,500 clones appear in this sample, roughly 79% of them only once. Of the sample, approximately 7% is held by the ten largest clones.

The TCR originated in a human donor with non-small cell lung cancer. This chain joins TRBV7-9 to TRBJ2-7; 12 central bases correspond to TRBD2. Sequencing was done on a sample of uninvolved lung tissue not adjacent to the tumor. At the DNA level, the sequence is TGTGCCAGCAGTACTAGCGGGGGGAGCTCCTACGAGCAGTACTTC. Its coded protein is CASSTSGGSSYEQYF.